Each of the 22 T cell receptor beta chains below was sequenced from the same sample in a study of T-cell reconstitution after alpha-beta-depleted transplantation in children. For TCRbeta, the library was prepared with unique molecular identifiers. TCRdb itself ran the PCR reads through MiXCR, one entry per CDR3 protein. The profile shows 700,000 to 950,000 distinct CDR3 sequences, approximately 15% of them singletons. Source: PBMCs, mostly from graft donor cells, taken 360 days after TCRalphabeta/CD19-depleted stem cell transplant. The source is a male patient between 5 and 17 years old who had a stem cell transplant for acute lymphoblastic leukemia, so the T cells may come from the graft donor.

V gene TRBV6-1 combines with J gene TRBJ2-5; 12 positions agree with TRBD2. CDR3 size: 17 residues. The germline V gene has CDR1 MNHNS and CDR2 SASEGT. The V gene end was trimmed by 5 bases and the J gene end by 4 bases; junction bases not matched to a gene: 11. Here the CDR3 DNA reads TGTGCCAGCAGTACCGTCCTAGCGGGAGGGCGCGGAGAGACCCAGTACTTC. Amino acids: CASSTVLAGGRGETQYF.

There are a few counts of this clonotype. The chain's CDR3 is CASNPFLSPPESGANVLTF. The CDR3 DNA is TGCGCCAGCAACCCCTTCCTCTCCCCACCTGAGTCTGGGGCCAACGTCCTGACTTTC. The rearrangement links TRBV5-1 to TRBJ2-6; D is unresolved. The length of the CDR3 is 19 residues. With 6 bases removed from V and 1 base from J, the gap between germline ends came to 23 bases. Germline lookup yields CDR1 SGHRS and CDR2 YFSETQ.

This clonotype was counted between two and nine times. The V call is TRBV24-1, the J call TRBJ2-5; TRBD1 agrees at 9 bases. The ends lost 3 bases at V and 5 bases at J; junction bases unmatched: 6. This CDR3 has 15 residues. The germline V gene has CDR1 KGHDR and CDR2 SFDVKD. This chain's CDR3 is CATSDPYRGQETQYF. The CDR3 DNA reads as TGTGCCACCAGTGATCCCTACAGGGGGCAGGAGACCCAGTACTTC.

V and J are TRBV20-1 and TRBJ2-7; the D gene is possibly TRBD2 (6 bases). The CDR3 is 15 amino acids. Germline V CDR1 and CDR2: DFQATT, SNEGSKA (reference sequence). V was shortened by 2 bases and J by 0 bases, with 14 bases between the two germline ends. DNA of the CDR3: TGCAGTGCTAGACTTCGGCGGGGCCGCTCCTACGAGCAGTACTTC. As protein: CSARLRRGRSYEQYF.

In this sample, this clonotype turned up many times. This chain connects TRBV7-2 to TRBJ2-3; a weak D match, TRBD1 (5 bases). This CDR3 is 14 amino acids long. Germline-derived CDR1 and CDR2 are SGHTA and FQGNSA. V shed 3 bases and J shed 1 base, with 8 bases lying between them. CDR3 loop: CASSFSQGTDTQYF. The CDR3 DNA reads TGTGCCAGCAGCTTTTCACAGGGCACAGATACGCAGTATTTT.

This clonotype was observed a few times. The rearrangement joins TRBV7-2 to TRBJ2-1; 8 bases are shared with TRBD2. CDR1 and CDR2 from the germline V gene are SGHTA and FQGNSA. The CDR3 has 17 residues. Trimming took 0 bases from V and 3 from J; bases not matched to a gene: 7. The CDR3, as DNA: TGTGCCAGCAGCTTAGCGATGGCTAGCGGGTACTACAATGAGCAGTTCTTC. Protein product: CASSLAMASGYYNEQFF.

The CDR3 reads CASGPRLGIGGLGTDTQYF. The CDR3 bases are TGTGCCAGCGGCCCCCGCCTGGGGATCGGGGGACTAGGCACAGATACGCAGTATTTT. This chain links TRBV5-7 with TRBJ2-3, with 8 bases identical to TRBD2. TRBV5-7 is marked as an open reading frame, function uncertain. CDR3 length: 19 amino acids. The V gene end was trimmed by 7 bases and the J gene end by 1 base; junction bases not matched to a gene: 20.

V gene TRBV5-1 combines with J gene TRBJ2-7; D perhaps matches TRBD1 (7 bases). Germline CDR1 reads SGHRS; CDR2 reads YFSETQ. The germline V and J ends were trimmed by 6 bases and 3 bases, with 19 bases remaining between them. This CDR3 comprises 15 residues. The CDR3 sequence: CASNAGGIHRYEQYF. CDR3 bases: TGCGCCAGCAACGCAGGGGGGATCCACCGCTACGAGCAGTACTTC.

This clonotype was counted at least ten times. CDR3 residues: CASKSGERPYNEQFF. CDR3 bases: TGTGCCAGTAAATCGGGGGAGCGACCCTACAATGAGCAGTTCTTC. The chain employs TRBV19 and TRBJ2-1, with D tentatively TRBD2 (6 bases). V was cut by 7 bases and J by 2 bases, with 15 bases left in between. This CDR3 contains 15 residues. Germline V gives CDR1 LNHDA, CDR2 SQIVND (reference sequence).

The rearrangement uses TRBV7-8 and TRBJ1-2; a possible D gene is TRBD1 (5 bases). The CDR3 runs to 15 residues. Trimming removed 2 bases from V and 0 bases from J, with 10 bases in between. Looked up from germline, CDR1 is SGHVS and CDR2 is FQNEAQ. In DNA form, the CDR3 reads TGTGCCAGCAGCTTAAGGGGACGGTCTAACTATGGCTACACCTTC. This encodes CASSLRGRSNYGYTF.

This rearrangement joins TRBV6-1 to TRBJ2-3; D unclear. Trimming left V 4 bases short and J 1 base short, with 9 bases between. This CDR3 region has 14 residues. Per germline, CDR1 MNHNS and CDR2 SASEGT. The CDR3 bases are TGTGCCAGCAGTGTTAATTGGGGCACAGATACGCAGTATTTT. Protein product: CASSVNWGTDTQYF.

This clonotype was observed once. The chain carries TRBV29-1 and TRBJ2-7; possibly TRBD1 for D (5 bases). V was cut by 4 bases and J by 0 bases, with 13 bases left in between. The CDR3 has 14 residues. Germline-derived CDR1 and CDR2 are SQVTM and ANQGSEA. In DNA form, the CDR3 reads TGCAGCGTTGCGGTTCAGGGTTCCTCCTACGAGCAGTACTTC. Residues: CSVAVQGSSYEQYF.

This chain joins TRBV12-3 or TRBV12-4 and TRBJ1-2, with unresolved D. The CDR3 covers 16 residues. Between the trimmed V and J ends, which lost 3 bases and 6 bases, there was a span of 20 bases. CDR3 sequence: CASSFSPSGKGHGYTF. CDR3 sequence (DNA): TGTGCCAGCAGTTTTTCTCCATCCGGAAAGGGCCATGGCTACACCTTC.

In this sample, this clonotype turned up a few times. V is TRBV7-6 and J is TRBJ2-3, with 9 bases lining up with TRBD1. Trimming took 3 bases from V and 4 from J; bases not matched to a gene: 2. This CDR3 is 14 amino acids long. Germline V lookup: CDR1 SGHVS, CDR2 FNYEAQ. Written as DNA, the CDR3 is TGTGCCAGCAGCTTCGGACAGGGGCCAGATACGCAGTATTTT. As protein: CASSFGQGPDTQYF.

This clonotype was seen repeatedly, ten times or more. The chain employs TRBV5-1 and TRBJ2-1; 12 bases map to TRBD2. With 6 bases clipped from V and 7 bases from J, the junction kept 2 bases outside the gene matches. Germline loops: CDR1 SGHRS, CDR2 YFSETQ. The CDR3 covers 13 residues. The CDR3 bases are TGCGCCAGCAAACTAGCGGGAGGAAATGAGCAGTTCTTC. Translating gives CASKLAGGNEQFF.

This clonotype was counted once. The V gene is TRBV5-1, the J gene TRBJ1-6, with D hard to call. Per the germline V gene, CDR1 is SGHRS and CDR2 is YFSETQ. The CDR3 has 16 amino acids. V gave up 6 bases and J gave up 8 bases, with 21 bases separating them. CDR3 nucleotides: TGCGCCAGCACCCCGATCCTCCGGACTATGCATTCACCCCTCCACTTT. Its protein is CASTPILRTMHSPLHF. Together with reference TRBV5-1 and TRBJ1-6, the CDR3 gives the full variable domain: KAGVTQTPRYLIKTRGQQVTLSCSPISGHRSVSWYQQTPGQGLQFLFEYFSETQRNKGNFPGRFSGRQFSNSRSEMNVSTLELGDSALYLCASTPILRTMHSPLHFGNGTRLTVT.

The chain uses TRBV3-1 and TRBJ2-3; 8 nucleotides line up with TRBD2. This CDR3 has 16 amino acids. With V trimmed by 1 base and J by 2 bases, 5 bases remained unmatched. Germline V CDR1 and CDR2: LGHDT, YNNKEL (reference sequence). CDR3 nucleotide sequence: TGTGCCAGCAGCCAAGTACAAGCGGGGGACACAGATACGCAGTATTTT. Its protein product is CASSQVQAGDTDTQYF.

J is TRBJ2-1 and V is TRBV18; TRBD2 agrees at 9 bases. This CDR3 contains 15 residues. The junction had 5 bases not matched to a gene; V was cut back by 2 bases and J by 6 bases. The germline CDR1 and CDR2 sequences are KGHSH and LQKENI. CDR3 sequence (DNA): TGTGCCAGCTCACCATCTTTAGCGGGGGTCAATGAGCAGTTCTTC. Protein sequence: CASSPSLAGVNEQFF.

The table lists this clonotype with a few counts. The chain has TRBV9 and TRBJ1-1; D not certain. Trimming stripped 0 bases from V and 2 bases from J, with 8 bases between. CDR3 length: 14 residues. Per germline, CDR1 SGDLS and CDR2 YYNGEE. This CDR3 is CASSVGIQNTEAFF. DNA for the CDR3: TGTGCCAGCAGCGTAGGGATACAAAACACTGAAGCTTTCTTT.

The rearrangement uses TRBV5-1 and TRBJ2-1; 9 bases are a match to TRBD2. J gave up 10 bases and V 4 bases, and 9 bases lay outside the gene matches. The CDR3 length is 14 residues. The germline V gene has CDR1 SGHRS and CDR2 YFSETQ. This CDR3 is CASSTGTSYQEQFF. The DNA of the CDR3 is TGCGCCAGCAGCACCGGGACTAGCTATCAGGAGCAGTTCTTC.

In its sample, this clonotype was seen a few times. The rearrangement links TRBV24-1 to TRBJ2-1; 8 bases align to TRBD2. Looked up from germline, CDR1 is KGHDR and CDR2 is SFDVKD. V gave up 0 bases and J gave up 0 bases; unmatched junction bases: 9. The CDR3 is 19 amino acids. CDR3 loop: CATSDLFVLAVSSYNEQFF. The CDR3 DNA sequence: TGTGCCACCAGTGATTTGTTCGTACTAGCGGTTAGCTCCTACAATGAGCAGTTCTTC.

This clonotype was counted only a few times. This chain uses TRBV20-1 with TRBJ2-4, with D unresolved. The CDR3 has 15 amino acids. The V gene's germline CDR1 is DFQATT and CDR2 SNEGSKA (reference sequence). The chain's CDR3 is CSPLVYGQSKNIQYF. The CDR3 bases are TGCAGCCCCTTAGTTTATGGGCAGTCCAAAAACATTCAGTACTTC.